Listed below are T cell receptor beta chains from one sample, sequenced in a study of shared clonotypes between healthy human individuals. Some clones are missing from TCRdb's copy, which holds only in-frame ones; the method was immunoSEQ multiplex PCR. The sample consists of roughly 1,600,000 clones, approximately 98.5% of them appearing once. Sequencing was performed on naive CD4+ T cells sorted from blood. Source of these receptors: a man aged 30 to 39 in good health. Each CDR3 is given with its conserved first and last residue. A D gene is named only where the DNA matches it firmly. A clone size is listed for some rows: how often the clone was seen (once, few, many), or a class if it is expanded.

TRBD2 | TRBJ2-7 | TRBV11-2 | few | 14 | TGTGCCAGCAGCTTAACTAGCGGGAGCTACGAGCAGTACTTC | CASSLTSGSYEQYF
NA | TRBJ1-1 | TRBV5-1 | NA | 12 | TGCGCCAGCAGCTTGGAAGGCCCTGAAGCTTTCTTT | CASSLEGPEAFF
NA | TRBJ2-2 | TRBV19 | NA | 14 | TGTGCCAGTAACGGGGTAGCGAACACCGGGGAGCTGTTTTTT | CASNGVANTGELFF
NA | TRBJ2-7 | TRBV5-4 | NA | 13 | TGTGCCAGCAGCCAGACAGGTCCGTACGAGCAGTACTTC | CASSQTGPYEQYF
NA | TRBJ2-2 | TRBV18 | NA | 16 | TGTGCCAGCTCTTTCCCCGGGACTCATACCACCGGGGAGCTGTTTTTT | CASSFPGTHTTGELFF
NA | TRBJ2-1 | TRBV5-1 | NA | 16 | TGCGCCAGCAGCTTGGTCGTTAGCGGTGGGGGGAATGAGCAGTTCTTC | CASSLVVSGGGNEQFF
NA | TRBJ2-7 | TRBV11-1 | NA | 12 | TGTGCCAGCAGCCACTACGAGGGCGAGCAGTACTTC | CASSHYEGEQYF
TRBD1 | TRBJ2-7 | TRBV11-2 | NA | 14 | TGTGCCAGCAGCACTAGACAGGGCCGATACGAGCAGTACTTC | CASSTRQGRYEQYF
TRBD2 | TRBJ2-5 | TRBV19 | once | 15 | TGTGCCAGTAGTACGGATATAGCGGGACCAGAGACCCAGTACTTC | CASSTDIAGPETQYF
TRBD1 | TRBJ2-7 | TRBV2 | NA | 13 | TGTGCCACCTCCGACAGGGGATCGTACGAGCAGTACTTC | CATSDRGSYEQYF
NA | TRBJ2-7 | TRBV7-2 | once | 14 | TGTGCCAGCAGCGGGGACACCCACTCCTACGAGCAGTACTTC | CASSGDTHSYEQYF
TRBD1 | TRBJ2-7 | TRBV5-1 | once | 12 | TGCGCCAGCAGCTTGGGGACAGGGAATCGGTACTTC | CASSLGTGNRYF
TRBD2 | TRBJ2-7 | TRBV9 | NA | 14 | TGTGCCAGCAGCGTAGGGACTAGCGGCTACGAGCAGTACTTC | CASSVGTSGYEQYF
TRBD1 | TRBJ2-2 | TRBV5-4 | NA | 14 | TGTGCCAGCAGCACGGACAGGGCGGTCGGGGAGCTGTTTTTT | CASSTDRAVGELFF
NA | TRBJ1-2 | TRBV27 | NA | 13 | TGTGCCAGCAGATTCACGGCTTCCTATGGCTACACCTTC | CASRFTASYGYTF
NA | TRBJ1-2 | TRBV5-1 | NA | 15 | TGCGCCAGCAGCTTGATCTCCACAGCAGCCTATGGCTACACCTTC | CASSLISTAAYGYTF
TRBD2 | TRBJ2-5 | TRBV7-6 | NA | 14 | TGTGCCACCGCCGGGAAGGATAGCGGGGTGACCCAGTACTTC | CATAGKDSGVTQYF
TRBD1 | TRBJ1-1 | TRBV5-4 | once | 14 | TGTGCCAGCAGCAATAGACAGGGTGACACTGAAGCTTTCTTT | CASSNRQGDTEAFF
NA | TRBJ2-7 | TRBV9 | once | 15 | TGTGCCAGCAGCCTAAGAGGGGCAGGGGAAGGCGAGCAGTACTTC | CASSLRGAGEGEQYF
TRBD2 | TRBJ2-5 | TRBV27 | NA | 14 | TGTGCCAGCAGTGTGACTAGCGGGCGGGAGACCCAGTACTTC | CASSVTSGRETQYF
NA | TRBJ2-5 | TRBV29-1 | NA | 15 | TGCAGCGTTGGGGCGTATCGAGGAAAGTCGGAGACCCAGTACTTC | CSVGAYRGKSETQYF
TRBD2 | TRBJ2-1 | TRBV14 | NA | 14 | TGTGCCAGCAGCCCACTGGGGGGGTACAATGAGCAGTTCTTC | CASSPLGGYNEQFF
TRBD2 | TRBJ2-3 | TRBV7-3 | NA | 16 | TGTGCCAGCAGCCCCACTAGCGGGAGTGTCACAGATACGCAGTATTTT | CASSPTSGSVTDTQYF
TRBD1 | TRBJ2-6 | TRBV7-8 | NA | 18 | TGTGCCAGCAGCTTAGTTGAGGGACAGGGGGCTGGGGCCAACGTCCTGACTTTC | CASSLVEGQGAGANVLTF
NA | TRBJ2-3 | TRBV2 | NA | 12 | TGTGCCAGCCAGGGTAGCACAGATACGCAGTATTTT | CASQGSTDTQYF
TRBD2 | TRBJ2-3 | TRBV5-1 | NA | 16 | TGCGCCAGCAGCTTGGCAGCGGGGGGGTGGACAGATACGCAGTATTTT | CASSLAAGGWTDTQYF
NA | TRBJ2-7 | TRBV6-1 | once | 10 | TGTGCCAGCAGTCACTACGAGCAGTACTTC | CASSHYEQYF
NA | TRBJ1-1 | TRBV7-3 | NA | 13 | TGTGCCAGCAGCTTAACGGGGCTCAGTGAAGCTTTCTTT | CASSLTGLSEAFF
NA | TRBJ2-2 | TRBV9 | NA | 14 | TGTGCCAGCAGACACACAGGGAACACCGGGGAGCTGTTTTTT | CASRHTGNTGELFF
TRBD1 | TRBJ2-7 | TRBV2 | NA | 12 | TGTGCCAGCGGGACAGGACTTTACGAGCAGTACTTC | CASGTGLYEQYF
NA | TRBJ2-7 | TRBV15 | NA | 12 | TGTGCCACCAGCGCCCCGAGCTACGAGCAGTACTTC | CATSAPSYEQYF
NA | TRBJ2-2 | TRBV19 | NA | 14 | TGTGCCAGTACTTTAAACTGGAACACCGGGGAGCTGTTTTTT | CASTLNWNTGELFF
TRBD1 | TRBJ2-6 | TRBV11-2 | NA | 19 | TGTGCCAGCAGCCTGCCTCCGGGACAGGCAAGCTCTGGGGCCAACGTCCTGACTTTC | CASSLPPGQASSGANVLTF
TRBD2 | TRBJ2-1 | TRBV29-1 | NA | 13 | TGCAGCGTTGCACGGGGACGGGGGGATGAGCAGTTCTTC | CSVARGRGDEQFF
TRBD1 | TRBJ1-2 | TRBV28 | NA | 16 | TGTGCCAGCAGTCGACCGGGACAGGGATTTAACTATGGCTACACCTTC | CASSRPGQGFNYGYTF
TRBD1 | TRBJ1-5 | TRBV10-3 | NA | 16 | TGTGCCATCAGTCAGGGACAGGGGGCGAGCAATCAGCCCCAGCATTTT | CAISQGQGASNQPQHF
TRBD2 | TRBJ2-1 | TRBV30 | NA | 18 | TGTGCCTGGAGTGTACTCGGGGGGGTACTAGTCGGTTACAATGAGCAGTTCTTC | CAWSVLGGVLVGYNEQFF
NA | TRBJ2-1 | TRBV15 | NA | 16 | TGTGCCACCAGCAGAGATGCGGGGACAGTCTACAATGAGCAGTTCTTC | CATSRDAGTVYNEQFF
NA | TRBJ1-3 | TRBV6-5 | NA | 15 | TGTGCCAGCAGCCTGCGGCCATACTCTGGAAACACCATATATTTT | CASSLRPYSGNTIYF
NA | TRBJ1-5 | TRBV28 | NA | 15 | TGTGCCAGCAGTTCCCACCCTGACAGGAATCAGCCCCAGCATTTT | CASSSHPDRNQPQHF
NA | TRBJ2-7 | TRBV6-6 | NA | 13 | TGTGCCAGCAGGGAGAGACAGACCTACGAGCAGTACTTC | CASRERQTYEQYF
TRBD2 | TRBJ2-7 | TRBV6-5 | once | 15 | TGTGCCAGCAGTCAACTCAGCGGGAGGGCCTACGAGCAGTACTTC | CASSQLSGRAYEQYF
NA | TRBJ2-3 | TRBV6-5 | NA | 13 | TGTGCCAGCAGTTTAGAGGTCACAGATACGCAGTATTTT | CASSLEVTDTQYF
TRBD1 | TRBJ2-2 | TRBV7-9 | NA | 16 | TGTGCCAGCAGCTGGACCGGGACAGGGGTAGTCGGGGAGCTGTTTTTT | CASSWTGTGVVGELFF
NA | TRBJ2-6 | TRBV11-3 | NA | 15 | TGTGCCAGCAGTCTCGGTGGCTCTGGGGCCAACGTCCTGACTTTC | CASSLGGSGANVLTF
TRBD2 | TRBJ2-4 | TRBV5-8 | NA | 13 | TGTGCCAGTACCGGGACTAGAGAAAACATTCAGTACTTC | CASTGTRENIQYF
NA | TRBJ2-2 | TRBV5-1 | NA | 16 | TGCGCCAGCAGCTTACCCCAGGGCGCGAACCTCGGGGAGCTGTTTTTT | CASSLPQGANLGELFF
NA | TRBJ2-7 | TRBV2 | NA | 14 | TGTGCCAGCAGGGAGGGGGCTAGGACCTACGAGCAGTACTTC | CASREGARTYEQYF
TRBD1 | TRBJ2-7 | TRBV11-2 | NA | 15 | TGTGCCAGCAGCCAGGGACAGGATTTCTCCTACGAGCAGTACTTC | CASSQGQDFSYEQYF
NA | TRBJ2-1 | TRBV28 | NA | 16 | TGTGCCAGCAGTCTTCAGACTCGACTAACCTACAATGAGCAGTTCTTC | CASSLQTRLTYNEQFF
NA | TRBJ2-1 | TRBV9 | NA | 13 | TGTGCCAGCAGCCAAGGATCGTCGAATGAGCAGTTCTTC | CASSQGSSNEQFF
TRBD1 | TRBJ1-1 | TRBV7-8 | NA | 17 | TGTGCCAGCAGCTTGAGGGGGCTAAGGCAGTTGAACACTGAAGCTTTCTTT | CASSLRGLRQLNTEAFF
TRBD1 | TRBJ2-5 | TRBV12-5 | NA | 15 | TGTGCTAGTGGCCCGACAGGGAGAAGGGAGGAGACCCAGTACTTC | CASGPTGRREETQYF
TRBD2 | TRBJ2-3 | TRBV2 | NA | 17 | TGTGCCAGCAGTGAAACTAGCGGGAGGGCCCTAGTGGGTACGCAGTATTTT | CASSETSGRALVGTQYF
TRBD1 | TRBJ1-4 | TRBV11-2 | NA | 16 | TGTGCCAGCAGCGGACCGGGACAGCTGGGACCCGAAAAACTGTTTTTT | CASSGPGQLGPEKLFF
NA | TRBJ2-1 | TRBV15 | NA | 15 | TGTGCCACCAGCTTCCCGATGGGGGAGGACAATGAGCAGTTCTTC | CATSFPMGEDNEQFF
NA | TRBJ2-7 | TRBV28 | NA | 14 | TGTGCCAGCAGTTTAATTGCAGGGGACTTCGAGCAGTACTTC | CASSLIAGDFEQYF
NA | TRBJ1-1 | TRBV2 | NA | 17 | TGTGCCACCTCGACCGGGGCCAGTTTAAACATGAACACTGAAGCTTTCTTT | CATSTGASLNMNTEAFF